The source of this T cell receptor (beta chain) is a study of OX40 agonist ivuxolimab in advanced cancers. This CDR3 contains 13 residues. The germline CDR1 and CDR2 sequences are SEHNR and FQNEAQ (reference sequence). Sequenced by immunoSEQ multiplex PCR; TCRdb stores in-frame clones only, minus some. The table includes roughly 60,000 clones, 80% to 95% detected once. The chain has TRBV7-9 and TRBJ2-2, with D possibly matching TRBD1 (6 bases). The clonotype comes from an adult with an advanced solid tumor such as melanoma, head and neck, liver or kidney cancer. Sequencing was performed on CD4+ or CD8+ T cells sorted from blood, taken in a trial of the OX40 agonist ivuxolimab. The CDR3 loop is CAQAGAHTGELFF. CDR3 coding DNA: TGTGCGCAAGCAGGGGCACACACCGGGGAGCTGTTTTTT.